This T cell receptor (beta chain) was sequenced in a study of T cells after posttransplantation cyclophosphamide. Libraries were prepared by immunoSEQ multiplex PCR; TCRdb keeps only in-frame clonotypes and omits some of them. Of 4,000 to 6,000 clones detected, around 72% appear once; the ten largest clones hold around 53%. Control samples came 1 year after myeloablative marrow transplants with methotrexate plus calcineurin inhibitor. The sequencing used PBMCs, collected 321 days after allogeneic stem cell transplant with calcineurin inhibitor and methotrexate. This clonotype was obtained from a female patient aged 45 to 65 who received an allogeneic stem cell transplant from an unrelated donor, was CMV-positive, and had acute and chronic GVHD. The graft donor may be the source of some T cells.

CDR3 in amino acids: CASSLNYRGGYGYTF. CDR3 DNA sequence: TGTGCCAGCAGTCTTAACTACAGGGGTGGGTATGGCTACACCTTC. The genes are TRBV27 and TRBJ1-2; TRBD1 matches 7 bases. The V and J ends lost 5 bases and 5 bases, in that order; junction bases with no gene match: 11. The CDR3 contains 15 residues. The germline V gene has CDR1 MNHEY and CDR2 SMNVEV (reference sequence).